Listed below are T cell receptor beta chains from one sample, sequenced in a study of identical twins. TCRdb analysed the 5' RACE reads with MiXCR anew, one entry per CDR3 protein. The sample lists 150,000 or so distinct CDR3 sequences, under 4.5% seen once, with roughly 8% in the top ten. Sequencing was done on a sample of memory T cells sorted from blood. The source of these receptors is a man aged 18 to 29 in good health. CDR3s include the opening cysteine and the closing phenylalanine or tryptophan. D genes are given only for firm matches. Size is omitted from some rows. Given values are once, few, many or a class for expanded clones.

d_gene	v_gene	j_gene	abundance	CDR3nt	CDR3aa
TRBD1	TRBV11-1	TRBJ2-1	many	TGTGCCAGCAGCAAGGACAGGGTTGGCGGGGATGAGCAGTTCTTC	CASSKDRVGGDEQFF
.	TRBV6-6	TRBJ1-5	few	TGTGCCAGCAGTTACAGGAGTCAGCCCCAGCATTTT	CASSYRSQPQHF
.	TRBV5-1	TRBJ1-3	many	TGCGCCAGCAGCGGGGAGGGACGGTCCTCTGGAAACACCATATATTTT	CASSGEGRSSGNTIYF
TRBD1	TRBV5-1	TRBJ2-4	many	TGCGCCAGCAGCTTGGCCGGGACAGGGGAGGTCAAGACGGCCAAAAACATTCAGTACTTC	CASSLAGTGEVKTAKNIQYF
.	TRBV5-6	TRBJ2-1	many	TGTGCCAGCAGCTCATTGACGTGGGCGAATGAGCAGTTCTTC	CASSSLTWANEQFF
TRBD1	TRBV12-3/TRBV12-4	TRBJ2-1	many	TGTGCCAGCAGTACGGACAGGGTGGGGATGAATGAGCAGTTCTTC	CASSTDRVGMNEQFF
TRBD2	TRBV6-5	TRBJ2-5	many	TGTGCCAGCAGTTACTCGACCGGCGGGAGAGAGACCCAGTACTTC	CASSYSTGGRETQYF
.	TRBV29-1	TRBJ2-2	many	TGCAGCGTTGACGGGGCTACGAACACCGGGGAGCTGTTTTTT	CSVDGATNTGELFF
.	TRBV5-8	TRBJ2-5	many	TGTGCCAGCAGCCGGGACGGTAGCCAAGAGACCCAGTACTTC	CASSRDGSQETQYF
.	TRBV20-1	TRBJ1-3	many	TGCAGTGCTAGGGACCTACTTGGAAACACCATATATTTT	CSARDLLGNTIYF
.	TRBV5-1	TRBJ2-2	many	TGCGCCAGCACCTACACCGGGGAGCTGTTTTTT	CASTYTGELFF
TRBD2	TRBV23-1	TRBJ2-1	.	TGCGCCAGCAGTCCGCTAGCGGGATTGTCCTACAATGAGCAGTTCTTC	CASSPLAGLSYNEQFF
TRBD1	TRBV5-5	TRBJ2-5	many	TGTGCCAGCAGCTTGGCCCCGGGACAGGCGAAAGAGACCCAGTACTTC	CASSLAPGQAKETQYF
.	TRBV4-2	TRBJ2-2	many	TGTGCCAGCAGCCCAGGGGTGGAGCTGTTTTTT	CASSPGVELFF
TRBD1	TRBV7-7	TRBJ1-1	many	TGTGCCAGCAGCTTAATCAGGGGGAGCACTGAAGCTTTCTTT	CASSLIRGSTEAFF
.	TRBV9	TRBJ2-2	many	TGTGCCAGCAGCGTAGAAAACGGCGGGGAGCTGTTTTTT	CASSVENGGELFF
TRBD1	TRBV27	TRBJ2-1	few	TGTGCCAGCAGTTTGGGGGACAGGGTTAACAATGAGCAGTTCTTC	CASSLGDRVNNEQFF
.	TRBV6-5	TRBJ1-5	many	TGTGCCAGCAGTTACTCTTTCGACAGTAGCAATCAGCCCCAGCATTTT	CASSYSFDSSNQPQHF
.	TRBV7-9	TRBJ1-1	many	TGTGCCAGCAGCATCCGGGACACCGACACTGAAGCTTTCTTT	CASSIRDTDTEAFF
TRBD1	TRBV9	TRBJ2-5	many	TGTGCCAGCAGCAGGACAGGGGCAGAGACCCAGTACTTC	CASSRTGAETQYF
TRBD2	TRBV5-6	TRBJ2-1	.	TGTGCCAGCAGCTTGGGACTAGCGCAATACAATGAGCAGTTCTTC	CASSLGLAQYNEQFF
.	TRBV6-5	TRBJ2-5	once	TGTGCCAGCAGTTACAAGGGGGGCGAGGAGACCCAGTACTTC	CASSYKGGEETQYF